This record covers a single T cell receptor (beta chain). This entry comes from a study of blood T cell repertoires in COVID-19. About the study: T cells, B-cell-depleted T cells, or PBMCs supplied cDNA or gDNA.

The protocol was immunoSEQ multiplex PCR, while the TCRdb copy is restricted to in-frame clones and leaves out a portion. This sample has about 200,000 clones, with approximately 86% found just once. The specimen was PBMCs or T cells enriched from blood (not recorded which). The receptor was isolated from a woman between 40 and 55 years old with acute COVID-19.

Here the CDR3 DNA reads TGTGCCTGGATAGGCGGGAGTGCCTACAATGAGCAGTTCTTC. It yields the protein CAWIGGSAYNEQFF. The chain employs TRBV30 and TRBJ2-1, with 7 nucleotides matching TRBD2. The length of the CDR3 is 14 residues. CDR1 and CDR2 (germline): GTSNPN, SVGIG (reference sequence). V trimming: 4 bases; J trimming: 2 bases; junction bases outside the gene matches: 5.